This T cell receptor (beta chain) stems from a study of blood T cells in healthy people across ages. There were healthy Caucasian individuals from Russia, aged roughly 6 to 95, serving as donors. The CDR3 is made up of 17 amino acids. Using a J-beta primer mix together with a sample-barcoded 5' primer, a second PCR was run for about 7 to 12 cycles. The template-switch adaptor, which had 12 random nucleotides, put a tag on each cDNA molecule. CDR3-containing paired-end reads numbering at least 2.5 million came from each sample. TCRdb re-analysed the 5' RACE reads in MiXCR, keeping a single row per CDR3 protein. The table lists 850,000 to 1,300,000 distinct CDR3 sequences, more than 35% of them singletons. Findings and caveats of the study: Naive CD4+ cells and diversity were both higher in long-lived donors than in aged donors.

Of note for this clonotype: Antigen specificity is unknown.

The chain uses TRBV21-1 and TRBJ2-1; the table's D gene call, TRBD2, was not cross checked with the DNA. TRBV21-1 is shown as a pseudogene. What was sequenced was blood. The receptor's source is a woman aged 60-75 years in good health. The CDR3 DNA sequence: TGTGCCAGCAGCGAAGGAGGGAGGCGGGGGGCCTACAATGAGCAGTTCTTC. Translated: CASSEGGRRGAYNEQFF.